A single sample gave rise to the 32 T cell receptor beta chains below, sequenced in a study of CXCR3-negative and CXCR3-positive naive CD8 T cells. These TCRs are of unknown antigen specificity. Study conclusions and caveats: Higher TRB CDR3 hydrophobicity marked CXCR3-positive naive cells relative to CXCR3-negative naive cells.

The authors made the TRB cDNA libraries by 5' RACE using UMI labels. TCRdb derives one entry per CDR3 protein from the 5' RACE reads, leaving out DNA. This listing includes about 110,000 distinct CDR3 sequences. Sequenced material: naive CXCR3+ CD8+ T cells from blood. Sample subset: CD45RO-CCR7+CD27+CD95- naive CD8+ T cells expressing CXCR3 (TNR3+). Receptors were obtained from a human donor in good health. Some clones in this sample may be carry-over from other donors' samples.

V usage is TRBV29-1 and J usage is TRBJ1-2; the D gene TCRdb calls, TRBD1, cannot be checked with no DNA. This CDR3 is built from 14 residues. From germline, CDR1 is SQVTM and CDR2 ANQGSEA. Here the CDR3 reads CSPEGDRGRYGYTF.

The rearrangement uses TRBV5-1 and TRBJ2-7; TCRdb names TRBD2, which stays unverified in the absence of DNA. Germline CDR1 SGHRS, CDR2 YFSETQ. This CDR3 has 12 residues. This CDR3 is CASSLIGPEQYF.

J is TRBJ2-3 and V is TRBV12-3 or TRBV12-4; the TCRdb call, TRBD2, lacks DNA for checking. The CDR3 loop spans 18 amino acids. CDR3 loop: CASSKGLAGGLSTDTQYF.

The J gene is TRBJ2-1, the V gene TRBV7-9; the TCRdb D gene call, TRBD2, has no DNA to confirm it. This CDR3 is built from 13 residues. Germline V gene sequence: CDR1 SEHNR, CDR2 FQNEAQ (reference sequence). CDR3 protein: CASSLDLASGEFF.

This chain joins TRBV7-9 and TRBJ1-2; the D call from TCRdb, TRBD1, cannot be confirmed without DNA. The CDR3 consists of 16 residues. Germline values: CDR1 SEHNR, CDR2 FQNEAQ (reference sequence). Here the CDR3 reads CASSPTLNLGDYGYTF.

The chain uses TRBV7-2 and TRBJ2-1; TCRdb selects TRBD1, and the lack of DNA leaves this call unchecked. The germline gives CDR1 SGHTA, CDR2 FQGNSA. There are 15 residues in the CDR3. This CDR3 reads CASSLIGWGAGEQFF. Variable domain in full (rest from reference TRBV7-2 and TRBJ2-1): GAGVSQSPSNKVTEKGKDVELRCDPISGHTALYWYRQSLGQGLEFLIYFQGNSAPDKSGLPSDRFSAERTGGSVSTLTIQRTQQEDSAVYLCASSLIGWGAGEQFFGPGTRLTVL.

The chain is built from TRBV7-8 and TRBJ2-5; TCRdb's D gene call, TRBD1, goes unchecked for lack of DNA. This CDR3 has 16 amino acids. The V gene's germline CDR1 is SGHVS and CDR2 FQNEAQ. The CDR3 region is CASSRDRGANQETQYF.

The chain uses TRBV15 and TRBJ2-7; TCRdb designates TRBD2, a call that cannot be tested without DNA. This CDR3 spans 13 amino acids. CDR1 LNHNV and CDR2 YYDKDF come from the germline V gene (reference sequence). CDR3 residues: CATSRQWGGLEYF. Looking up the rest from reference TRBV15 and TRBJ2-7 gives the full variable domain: DAMVIQNPRYQVTQFGKPVTLSCSQTLNHNVMYWYQQKSSQAPKLLFHYYDKDFNNEADTPDNFQSRRPNTSFCFLDIRSPGLGDTAMYLCATSRQWGGLEYFGPGTRLTVT.

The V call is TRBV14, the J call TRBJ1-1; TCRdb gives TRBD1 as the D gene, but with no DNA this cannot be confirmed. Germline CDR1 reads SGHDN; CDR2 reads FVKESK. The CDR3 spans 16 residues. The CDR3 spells CASSLWTGGIVDEAFF.

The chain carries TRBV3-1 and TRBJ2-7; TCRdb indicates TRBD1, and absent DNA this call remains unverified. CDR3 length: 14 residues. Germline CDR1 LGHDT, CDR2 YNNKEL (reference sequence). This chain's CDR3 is CASSAGTNNYEQYF.

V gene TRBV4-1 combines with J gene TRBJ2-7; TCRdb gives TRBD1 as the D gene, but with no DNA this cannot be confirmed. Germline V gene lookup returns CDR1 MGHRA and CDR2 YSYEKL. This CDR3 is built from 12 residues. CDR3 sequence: CASSHPGQGPTF.

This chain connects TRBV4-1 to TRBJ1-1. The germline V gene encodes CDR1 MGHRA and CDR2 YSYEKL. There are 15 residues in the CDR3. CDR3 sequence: CASSRGVASNTEAFF.

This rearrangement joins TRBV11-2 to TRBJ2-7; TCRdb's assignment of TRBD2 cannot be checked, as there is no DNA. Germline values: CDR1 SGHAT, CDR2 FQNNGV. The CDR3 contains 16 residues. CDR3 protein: CASSPMEGGPSYEQYF.

CDR3 protein: CASSQDSVSEAFF. The J gene is TRBJ1-1, the V gene TRBV4-1. The CDR3 loop spans 13 amino acids. From germline, CDR1 is MGHRA and CDR2 YSYEKL.

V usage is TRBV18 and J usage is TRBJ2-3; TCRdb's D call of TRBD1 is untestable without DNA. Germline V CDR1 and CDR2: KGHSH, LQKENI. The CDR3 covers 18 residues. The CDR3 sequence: CASSTLTPGQGLTDTQYF. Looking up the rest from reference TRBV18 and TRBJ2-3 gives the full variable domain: NAGVMQNPRHLVRRRGQEARLRCSPMKGHSHVYWYRQLPEEGLKFMVYLQKENIIDESGMPKERFSAEFPKEGPSILRIQQVVRGDSAAYFCASSTLTPGQGLTDTQYFGPGTRLTVL.

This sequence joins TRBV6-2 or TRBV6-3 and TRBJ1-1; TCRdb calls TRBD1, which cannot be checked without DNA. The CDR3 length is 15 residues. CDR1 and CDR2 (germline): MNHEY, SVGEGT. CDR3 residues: CASSSLDTVNTEAVF.

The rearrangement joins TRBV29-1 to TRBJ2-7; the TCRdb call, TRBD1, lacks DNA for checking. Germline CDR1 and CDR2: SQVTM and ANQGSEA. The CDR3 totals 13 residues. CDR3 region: CSVGRTDTYEQYF.

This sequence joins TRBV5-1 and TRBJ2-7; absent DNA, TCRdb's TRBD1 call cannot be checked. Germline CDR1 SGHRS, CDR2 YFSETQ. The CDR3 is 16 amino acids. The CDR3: CASSLVGGQTAYEQYF.

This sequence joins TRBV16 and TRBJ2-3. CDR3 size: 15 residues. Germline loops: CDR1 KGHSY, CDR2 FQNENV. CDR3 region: CASSQFLTTADTQYF.

CDR3 amino acids: CASSNRDTNYEQDF. V and J are TRBV6-6 and TRBJ2-7; absent DNA, TCRdb's TRBD1 call cannot be checked. This CDR3 comprises 14 residues. Germline V CDR1 and CDR2: MNHNY, SVGAGI (reference sequence).

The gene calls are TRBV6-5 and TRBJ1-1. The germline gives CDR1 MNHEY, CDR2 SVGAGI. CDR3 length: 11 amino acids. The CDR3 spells CASNGGFEAFF.

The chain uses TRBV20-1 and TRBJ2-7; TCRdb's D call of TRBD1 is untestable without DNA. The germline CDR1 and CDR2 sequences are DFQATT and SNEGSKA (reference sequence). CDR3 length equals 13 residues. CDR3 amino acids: CSARDQGAYEQYF.

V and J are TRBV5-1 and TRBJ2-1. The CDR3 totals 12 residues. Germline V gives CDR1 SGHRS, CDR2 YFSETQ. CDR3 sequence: CASSSPSNEQFF.

The CDR3 loop is CASSDSRGPGETQYF. This rearrangement joins TRBV28 to TRBJ2-5; TCRdb calls TRBD1, which cannot be checked without DNA. The CDR3 runs to 15 residues. Per the germline V gene, CDR1 is MDHEN and CDR2 is SYDVKM.

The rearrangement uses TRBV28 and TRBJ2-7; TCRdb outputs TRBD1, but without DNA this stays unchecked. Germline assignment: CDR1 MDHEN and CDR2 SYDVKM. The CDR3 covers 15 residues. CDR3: CASSLPGQGAREQYF.

The CDR3 sequence: CASRDQRNTEAFF. V and J are TRBV6-2 or TRBV6-3 and TRBJ1-1. This CDR3 has 13 amino acids. Germline values: CDR1 MNHEY, CDR2 SVGEGT.

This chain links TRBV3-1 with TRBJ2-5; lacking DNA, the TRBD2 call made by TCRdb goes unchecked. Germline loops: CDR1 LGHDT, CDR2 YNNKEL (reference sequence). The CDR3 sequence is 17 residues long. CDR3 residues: CASSLIAGGLEQETQYF.

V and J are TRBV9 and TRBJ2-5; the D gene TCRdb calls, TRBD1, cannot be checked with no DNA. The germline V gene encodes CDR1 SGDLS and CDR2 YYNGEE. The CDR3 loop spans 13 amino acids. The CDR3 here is CASSVDGAETQYF.

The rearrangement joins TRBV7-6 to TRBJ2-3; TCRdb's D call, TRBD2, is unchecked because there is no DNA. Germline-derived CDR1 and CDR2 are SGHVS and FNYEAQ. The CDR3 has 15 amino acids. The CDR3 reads CASSLGSGFTDTQYF.

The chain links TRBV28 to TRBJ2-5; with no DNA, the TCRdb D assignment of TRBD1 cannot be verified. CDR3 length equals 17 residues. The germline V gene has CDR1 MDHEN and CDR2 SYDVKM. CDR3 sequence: CASSLSEAAAYQETQYF.

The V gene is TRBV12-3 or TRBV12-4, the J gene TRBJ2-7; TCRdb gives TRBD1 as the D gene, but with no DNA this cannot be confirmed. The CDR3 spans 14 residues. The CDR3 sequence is CASSSDRQIYEQYF.

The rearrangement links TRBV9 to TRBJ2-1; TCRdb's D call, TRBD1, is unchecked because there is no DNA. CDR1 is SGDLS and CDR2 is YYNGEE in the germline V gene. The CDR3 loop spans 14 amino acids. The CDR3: CASSAHGGDNEQFF.